This T cell receptor beta chain was captured by sequencing in a study of blood T cell repertoires in COVID-19. Across the study: Researchers got acute and convalescent COVID-19 samples from the United States, Italy and Spain. In each case, the material was cDNA or gDNA derived from T cells, B-cell-depleted T cells, or PBMCs.

In this sample, this clone turned up a few times. V shed 1 base, J shed 5 bases, and the junction held 7 bases outside the gene matches. CDR1 is LNHNV, CDR2 YYDKDF, per germline (reference sequence). The CDR3 is made up of 16 amino acids. Profiled with immunoSEQ multiplex PCR; TCRdb holds only in-frame clones, not every one. There are tens of thousands of clones in the sample; more than 75% occur only once, and approximately 12% lies in the top ten. The clonotype comes from a human donor in a cohort sampled during active COVID-19. The chain couples TRBV15 to TRBJ2-3, with 9 nucleotides matching TRBD2. Sequenced material: peripheral blood. As DNA, the CDR3 is TGTGCCACCAGCAGAGGGGCTAGCGGGAATTTAGATACGCAGTATTTT. It encodes CATSRGASGNLDTQYF.